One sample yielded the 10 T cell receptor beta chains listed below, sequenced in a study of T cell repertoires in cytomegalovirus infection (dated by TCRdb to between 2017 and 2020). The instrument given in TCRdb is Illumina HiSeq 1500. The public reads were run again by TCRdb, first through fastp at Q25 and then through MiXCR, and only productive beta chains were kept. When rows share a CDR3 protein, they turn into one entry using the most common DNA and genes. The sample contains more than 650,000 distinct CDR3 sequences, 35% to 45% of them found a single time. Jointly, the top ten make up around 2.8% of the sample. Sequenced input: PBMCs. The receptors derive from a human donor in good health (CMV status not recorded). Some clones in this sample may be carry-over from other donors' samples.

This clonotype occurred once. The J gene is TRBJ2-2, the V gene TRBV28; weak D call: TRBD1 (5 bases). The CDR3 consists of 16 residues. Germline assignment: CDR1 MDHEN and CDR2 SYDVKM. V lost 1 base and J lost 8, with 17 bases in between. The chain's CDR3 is CASSLSQGTGPGELFF. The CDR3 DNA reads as TGTGCCAGCAGTTTATCCCAGGGAACCGGGCCTGGGGAGCTGTTTTTT. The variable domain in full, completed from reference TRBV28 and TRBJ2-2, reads DVKVTQSSRYLVKRTGEKVFLECVQDMDHENMFWYRQDPGLGLRLIYFSYDVKMKEKGDIPEGYSVSREKKERFSLILESASTNQTSMYLCASSLSQGTGPGELFFGEGSRLTVL.

As DNA, the CDR3 is TGTGCCAGCAGCTTCGGTGGCTGGGGTAGACGTAACACTGAAGCTTTCTTT. Amino acid sequence: CASSFGGWGRRNTEAFF. The gene calls are TRBV5-4 and TRBJ1-1; D is unclear. Germline lookup yields CDR1 SGHNT and CDR2 YYREEE (reference sequence). V lost 2 bases and J lost 2, with 19 bases in between. CDR3 length equals 17 residues. The complete variable domain, with remaining parts taken from reference TRBV5-4 and TRBJ1-1, reads ETGVTQSPTHLIKTRGQQVTLRCSSQSGHNTVSWYQQALGQGPQFIFQYYREEENGRGNFPPRFSGLQFPNYSSELNVNALELDDSALYLCASSFGGWGRRNTEAFFGQGTRLTVV.

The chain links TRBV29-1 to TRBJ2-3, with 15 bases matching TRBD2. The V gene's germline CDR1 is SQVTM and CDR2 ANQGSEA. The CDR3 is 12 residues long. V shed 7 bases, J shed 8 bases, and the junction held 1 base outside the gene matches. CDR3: CSAGLAGGTQYF. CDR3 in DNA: TGCAGCGCGGGACTAGCGGGGGGTACGCAGTATTTT.

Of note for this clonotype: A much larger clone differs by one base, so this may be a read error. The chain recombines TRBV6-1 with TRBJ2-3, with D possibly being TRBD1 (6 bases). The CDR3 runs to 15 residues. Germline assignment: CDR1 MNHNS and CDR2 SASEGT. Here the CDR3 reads CDSSGPTGGTDTQYF. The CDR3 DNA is TGTGACAGCAGTGGACCGACAGGTGGCACAGATACGCAGTATTTT.

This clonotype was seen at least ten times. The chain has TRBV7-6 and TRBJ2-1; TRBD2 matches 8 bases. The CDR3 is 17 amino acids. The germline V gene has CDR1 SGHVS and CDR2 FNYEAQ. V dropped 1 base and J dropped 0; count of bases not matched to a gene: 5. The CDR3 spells CASSLEVSGVSYNEQFF. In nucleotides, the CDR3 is TGTGCCAGCAGCTTAGAAGTTAGCGGGGTCTCCTACAATGAGCAGTTCTTC.

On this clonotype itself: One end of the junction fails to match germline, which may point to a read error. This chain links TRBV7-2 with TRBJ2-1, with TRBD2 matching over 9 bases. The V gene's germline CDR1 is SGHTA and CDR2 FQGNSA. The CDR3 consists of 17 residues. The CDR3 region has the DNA TGTGCCAGCAGCTCATTCGCGGGACTAGCAGTGTACAGTGAGCAGTTCTTC. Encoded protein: CASSSFAGLAVYSEQFF.

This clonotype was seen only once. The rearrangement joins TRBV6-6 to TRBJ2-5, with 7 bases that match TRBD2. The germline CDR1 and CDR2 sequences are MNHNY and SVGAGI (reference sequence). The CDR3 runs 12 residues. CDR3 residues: CDRLGGRQTQYF. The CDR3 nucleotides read TGTGACCGCCTGGGGGGGAGACAGACCCAGTACTTC.

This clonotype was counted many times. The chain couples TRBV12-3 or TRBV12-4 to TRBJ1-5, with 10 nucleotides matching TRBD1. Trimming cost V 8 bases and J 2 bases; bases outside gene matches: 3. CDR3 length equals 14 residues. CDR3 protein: CASGGTGGNQPQHF. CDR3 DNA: TGTGCCAGCGGCGGGACAGGGGGCAATCAGCCCCAGCATTTT.

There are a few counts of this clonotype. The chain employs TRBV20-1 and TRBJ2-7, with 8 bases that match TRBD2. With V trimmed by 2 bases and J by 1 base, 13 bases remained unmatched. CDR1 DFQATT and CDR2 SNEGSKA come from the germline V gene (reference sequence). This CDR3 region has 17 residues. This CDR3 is CSARKGSRRGESYEQYF. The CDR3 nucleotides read TGCAGTGCTAGAAAGGGCTCCCGGCGGGGGGAATCCTACGAGCAGTACTTC.

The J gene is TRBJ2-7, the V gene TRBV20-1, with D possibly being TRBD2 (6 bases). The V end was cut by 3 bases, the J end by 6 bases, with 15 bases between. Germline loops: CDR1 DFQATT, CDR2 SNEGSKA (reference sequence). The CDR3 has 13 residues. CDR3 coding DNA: TGCAGTGCTAGCGGGAGCTTCCTTCCCGAGCAGTACTTC. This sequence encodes CSASGSFLPEQYF.